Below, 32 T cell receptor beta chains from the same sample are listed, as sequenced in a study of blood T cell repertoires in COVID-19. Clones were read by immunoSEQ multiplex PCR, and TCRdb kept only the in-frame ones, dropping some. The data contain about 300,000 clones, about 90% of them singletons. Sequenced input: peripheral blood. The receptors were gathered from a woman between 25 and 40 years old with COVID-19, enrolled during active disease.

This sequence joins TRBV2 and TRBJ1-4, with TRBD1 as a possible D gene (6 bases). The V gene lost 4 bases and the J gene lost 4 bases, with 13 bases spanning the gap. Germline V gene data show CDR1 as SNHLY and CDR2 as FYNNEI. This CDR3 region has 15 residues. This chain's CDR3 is CASSGIFRGNEKLFF. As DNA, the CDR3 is TGTGCCAGCAGTGGGATTTTCAGGGGTAATGAAAAACTGTTTTTT.

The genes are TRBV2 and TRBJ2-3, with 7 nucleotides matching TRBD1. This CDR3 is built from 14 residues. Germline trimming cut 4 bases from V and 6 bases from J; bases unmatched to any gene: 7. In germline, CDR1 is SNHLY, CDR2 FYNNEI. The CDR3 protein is CASSGQGAMDTQYF. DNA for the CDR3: TGTGCCAGCAGTGGACAGGGAGCTATGGATACGCAGTATTTT.

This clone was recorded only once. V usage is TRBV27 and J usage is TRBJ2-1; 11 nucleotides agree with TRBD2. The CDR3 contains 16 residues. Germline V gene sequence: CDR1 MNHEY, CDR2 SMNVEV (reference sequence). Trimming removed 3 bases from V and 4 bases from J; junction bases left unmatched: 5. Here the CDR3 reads CASSFLRTSGYNEQFF. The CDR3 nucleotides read TGTGCCAGCAGTTTTCTAAGGACTAGCGGGTACAATGAGCAGTTCTTC.

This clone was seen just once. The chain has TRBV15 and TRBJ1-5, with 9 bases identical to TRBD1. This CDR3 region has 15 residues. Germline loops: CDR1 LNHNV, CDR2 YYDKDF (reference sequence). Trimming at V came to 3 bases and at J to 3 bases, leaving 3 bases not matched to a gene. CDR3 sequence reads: CATSRGDRVNQPQHF. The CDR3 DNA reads TGTGCCACCAGCAGGGGGGACAGGGTCAATCAGCCCCAGCATTTT.

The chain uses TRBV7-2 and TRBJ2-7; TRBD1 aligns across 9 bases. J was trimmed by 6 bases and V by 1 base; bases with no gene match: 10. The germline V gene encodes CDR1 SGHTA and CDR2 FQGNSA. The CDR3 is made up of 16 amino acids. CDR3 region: CASSLVPPGQGGEQYF. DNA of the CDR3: TGTGCCAGCAGCTTAGTACCACCGGGACAGGGCGGCGAGCAGTACTTC.

This CDR3 reads CAISEGGAAYEQYV. Written as DNA, the CDR3 is TGTGCCATCAGTGAAGGGGGGGCGGCCTACGAGCAGTACGTC. V and J are TRBV10-3 and TRBJ2-7, with D tentatively TRBD2 (7 bases). This CDR3 comprises 14 residues. The germline V gene encodes CDR1 ENHRY and CDR2 SYGVKD. Trimming shortened V by 3 bases and J by 2 bases, and 11 bases separated the two germline ends.

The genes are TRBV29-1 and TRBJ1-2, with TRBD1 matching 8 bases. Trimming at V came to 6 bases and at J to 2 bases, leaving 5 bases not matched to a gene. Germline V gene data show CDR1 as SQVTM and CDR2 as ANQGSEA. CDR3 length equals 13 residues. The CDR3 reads CSVATGVNYGYTF. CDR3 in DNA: TGCAGCGTAGCGACAGGGGTGAACTATGGCTACACCTTC.

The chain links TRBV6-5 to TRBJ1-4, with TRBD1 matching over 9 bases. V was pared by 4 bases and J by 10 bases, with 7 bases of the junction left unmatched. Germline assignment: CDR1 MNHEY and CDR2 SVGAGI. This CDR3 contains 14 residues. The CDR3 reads CASSWDREGGKLFF. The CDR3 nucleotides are TGTGCCAGCAGTTGGGACAGGGAAGGAGGAAAACTGTTTTTT.

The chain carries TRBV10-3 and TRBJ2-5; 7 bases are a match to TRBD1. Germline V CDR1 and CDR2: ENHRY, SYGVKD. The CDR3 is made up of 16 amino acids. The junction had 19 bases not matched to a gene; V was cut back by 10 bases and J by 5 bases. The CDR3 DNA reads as TGTGCCACCTCGACAGGGTCGAGTAGGGTGGGGGAGACCCAGTACTTC. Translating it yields CATSTGSSRVGETQYF.

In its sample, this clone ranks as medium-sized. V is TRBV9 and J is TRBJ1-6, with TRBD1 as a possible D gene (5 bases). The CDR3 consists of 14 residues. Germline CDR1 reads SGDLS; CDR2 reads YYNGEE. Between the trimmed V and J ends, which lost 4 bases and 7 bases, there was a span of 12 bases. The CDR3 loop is CASSRGEGNSPLHF. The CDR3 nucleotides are TGTGCCAGCAGCCGAGGGGAGGGAAATTCACCCCTCCACTTT.

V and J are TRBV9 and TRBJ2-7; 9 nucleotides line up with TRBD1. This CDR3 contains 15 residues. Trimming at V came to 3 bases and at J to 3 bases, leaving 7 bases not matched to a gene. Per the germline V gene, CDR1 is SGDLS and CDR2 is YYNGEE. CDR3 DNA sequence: TGTGCCAGCAGCGAAGACGGGACAGGGTTCTACGAGCAGTACTTC. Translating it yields CASSEDGTGFYEQYF.

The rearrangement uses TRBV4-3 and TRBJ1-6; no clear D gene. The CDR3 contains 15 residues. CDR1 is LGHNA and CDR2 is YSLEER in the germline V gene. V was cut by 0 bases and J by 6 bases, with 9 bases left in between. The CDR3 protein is CASSQDGVGNSPLHF. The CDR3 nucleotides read TGCGCCAGCAGCCAAGACGGGGTTGGTAATTCACCCCTCCACTTT.

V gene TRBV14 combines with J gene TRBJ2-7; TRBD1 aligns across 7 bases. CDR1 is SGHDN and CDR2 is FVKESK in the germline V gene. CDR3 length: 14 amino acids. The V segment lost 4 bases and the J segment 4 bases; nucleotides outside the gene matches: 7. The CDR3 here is CASSPHRGPYEQYF. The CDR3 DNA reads TGTGCCAGCAGCCCCCACAGGGGCCCATACGAGCAGTACTTC. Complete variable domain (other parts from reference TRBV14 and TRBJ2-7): EAGVTQFPSHSVIEKGQTVTLRCDPISGHDNLYWYRRVMGKEIKFLLHFVKESKQDESGMPNNRFLAERTGGTYSTLKVQPAELEDSGVYFCASSPHRGPYEQYFGPGTRLTVT.

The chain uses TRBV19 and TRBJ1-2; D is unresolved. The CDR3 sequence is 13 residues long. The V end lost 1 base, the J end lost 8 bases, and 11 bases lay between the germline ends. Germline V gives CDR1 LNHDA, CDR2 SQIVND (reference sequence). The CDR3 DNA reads TGTGCCAGTAGTATAGGCCGAGGGAGGGGCTACACCTTC. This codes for CASSIGRGRGYTF.

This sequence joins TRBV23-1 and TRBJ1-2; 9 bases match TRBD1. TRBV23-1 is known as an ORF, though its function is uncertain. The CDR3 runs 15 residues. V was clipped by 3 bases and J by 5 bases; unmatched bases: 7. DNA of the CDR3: TGCGCCAGCAGTCAGGAACAGGGGGCGAAGTATGGCTACACCTTC. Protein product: CASSQEQGAKYGYTF.

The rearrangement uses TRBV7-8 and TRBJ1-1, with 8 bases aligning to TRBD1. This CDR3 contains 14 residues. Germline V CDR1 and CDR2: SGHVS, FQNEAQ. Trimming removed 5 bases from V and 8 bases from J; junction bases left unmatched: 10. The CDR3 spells CASSKRQGRKEAFF. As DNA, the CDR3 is TGTGCCAGCAGCAAGAGACAGGGGAGAAAAGAAGCTTTCTTT.

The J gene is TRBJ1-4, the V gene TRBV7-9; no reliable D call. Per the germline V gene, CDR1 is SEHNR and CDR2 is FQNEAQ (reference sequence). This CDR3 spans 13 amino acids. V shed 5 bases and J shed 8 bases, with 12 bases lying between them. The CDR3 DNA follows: TGTGCCAGCAGCCCGCCTAGGCAAGAAAAACTGTTTTTT. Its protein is CASSPPRQEKLFF.

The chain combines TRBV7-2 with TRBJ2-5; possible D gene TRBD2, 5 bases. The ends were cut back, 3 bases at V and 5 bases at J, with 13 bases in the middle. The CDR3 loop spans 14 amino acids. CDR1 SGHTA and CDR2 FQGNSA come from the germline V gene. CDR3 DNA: TGTGCCAGCAGCTTGGCGGGTAGTAGGGAGACCCAGTACTTC. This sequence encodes CASSLAGSRETQYF. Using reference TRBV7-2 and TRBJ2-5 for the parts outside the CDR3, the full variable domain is GAGVSQSPSNKVTEKGKDVELRCDPISGHTALYWYRQSLGQGLEFLIYFQGNSAPDKSGLPSDRFSAERTGGSVSTLTIQRTQQEDSAVYLCASSLAGSRETQYFGPGTRLLVL.

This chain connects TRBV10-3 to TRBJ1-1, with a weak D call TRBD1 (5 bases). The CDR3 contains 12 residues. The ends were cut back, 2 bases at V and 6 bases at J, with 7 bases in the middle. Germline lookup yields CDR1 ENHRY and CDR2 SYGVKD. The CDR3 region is CAISETGAEAFF. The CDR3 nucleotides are TGTGCCATCAGTGAGACGGGGGCTGAAGCTTTCTTT.

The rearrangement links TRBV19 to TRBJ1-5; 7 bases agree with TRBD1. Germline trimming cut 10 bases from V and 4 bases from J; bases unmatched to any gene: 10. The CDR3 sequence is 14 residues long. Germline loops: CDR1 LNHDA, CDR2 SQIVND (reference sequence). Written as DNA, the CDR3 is TGTGCCACCTCCCAGGACAGGAGAAATCAGCCCCAGCATTTT. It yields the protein CATSQDRRNQPQHF.

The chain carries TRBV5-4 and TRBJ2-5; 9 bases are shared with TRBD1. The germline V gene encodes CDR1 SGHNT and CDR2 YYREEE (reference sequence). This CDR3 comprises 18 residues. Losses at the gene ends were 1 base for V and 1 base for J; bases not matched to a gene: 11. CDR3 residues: CASSLKQGALKIQETQYF. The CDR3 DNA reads TGTGCCAGCAGCTTGAAACAGGGGGCCCTAAAAATCCAAGAGACCCAGTACTTC.

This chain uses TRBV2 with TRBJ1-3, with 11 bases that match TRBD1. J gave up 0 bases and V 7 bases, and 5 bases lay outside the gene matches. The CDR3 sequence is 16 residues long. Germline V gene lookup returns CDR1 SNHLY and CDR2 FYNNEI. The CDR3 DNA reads TGTGCCAGCACAGGACAGGGGGCCTCCTCTGGAAACACCATATATTTT. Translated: CASTGQGASSGNTIYF.

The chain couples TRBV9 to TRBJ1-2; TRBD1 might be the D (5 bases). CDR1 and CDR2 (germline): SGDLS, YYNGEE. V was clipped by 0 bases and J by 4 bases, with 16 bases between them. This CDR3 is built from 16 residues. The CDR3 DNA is TGTGCCAGCAGCGTAGATTCGGGGGGACGGGGCTATGGCTACACCTTC. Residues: CASSVDSGGRGYGYTF.

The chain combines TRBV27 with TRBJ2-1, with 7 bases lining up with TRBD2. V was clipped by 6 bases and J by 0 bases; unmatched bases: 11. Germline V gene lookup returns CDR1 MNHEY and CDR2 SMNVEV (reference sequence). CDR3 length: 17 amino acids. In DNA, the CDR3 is TGTGCCAGCAGGGGGGGGACGGGCCGGAGCTCCTACAATGAGCAGTTCTTC. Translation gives CASRGGTGRSSYNEQFF.

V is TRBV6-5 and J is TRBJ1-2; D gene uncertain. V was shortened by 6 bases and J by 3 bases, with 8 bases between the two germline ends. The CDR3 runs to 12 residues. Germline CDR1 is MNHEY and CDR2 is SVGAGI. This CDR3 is CASSGEDYGYTF. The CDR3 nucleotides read TGTGCCAGCAGCGGTGAAGACTATGGCTACACCTTC.

As DNA, the CDR3 is TGTGCCAGCAGTGAATCAGGGGGCGCCGGGTCTGAGACCCAGTACTTC. This gives the protein CASSESGGAGSETQYF. The rearrangement uses TRBV6-1 and TRBJ2-5; 8 bases map to TRBD1. The CDR3 consists of 16 residues. CDR1 and CDR2 (germline): MNHNS, SASEGT. V was pared by 2 bases and J by 5 bases, with 10 bases of the junction left unmatched.

CDR3 nucleotides: TGTGCCAGCAGTTACTCTAGCGGGGGGCTAGTTGAGCAGTTCTTC. Protein product: CASSYSSGGLVEQFF. The chain carries TRBV6-5 and TRBJ2-1, with 10 bases fitting TRBD2. V lost 0 bases, J lost 9 bases, and 5 bases stayed unmatched. Germline CDR1 is MNHEY and CDR2 is SVGAGI. The CDR3 sequence is 15 residues long.

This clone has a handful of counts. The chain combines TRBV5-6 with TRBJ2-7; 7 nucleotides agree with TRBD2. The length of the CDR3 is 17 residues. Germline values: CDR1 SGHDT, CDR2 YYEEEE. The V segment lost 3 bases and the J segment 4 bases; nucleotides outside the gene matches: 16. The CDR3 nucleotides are TGTGCCAGCAGCTGGGGGGGACCACACGGGGATCTTTACGAGCAGTACGTC. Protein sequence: CASSWGGPHGDLYEQYV.

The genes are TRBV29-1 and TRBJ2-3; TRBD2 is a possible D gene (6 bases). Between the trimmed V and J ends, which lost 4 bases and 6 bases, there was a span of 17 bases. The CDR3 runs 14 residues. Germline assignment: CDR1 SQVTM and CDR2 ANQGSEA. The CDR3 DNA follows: TGCAGCGTTGGGGGAGGTGGGGCTAGGGATACGCAGTATTTT. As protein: CSVGGGGARDTQYF.

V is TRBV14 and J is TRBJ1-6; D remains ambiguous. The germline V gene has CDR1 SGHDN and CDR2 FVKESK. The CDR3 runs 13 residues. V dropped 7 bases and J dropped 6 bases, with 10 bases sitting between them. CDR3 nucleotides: TGTGCCAGCACTTTCGCGCTTAATTCACCCCTCCACTTT. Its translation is CASTFALNSPLHF.

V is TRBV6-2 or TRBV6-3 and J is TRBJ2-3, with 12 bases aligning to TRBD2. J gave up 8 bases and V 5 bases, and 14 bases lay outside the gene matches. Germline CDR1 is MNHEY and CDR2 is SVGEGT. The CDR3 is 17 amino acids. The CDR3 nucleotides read TGTGCCAGCAGTCCCTCGACTAGCGGGGGCCCTCAGGGTACGCAGTATTTT. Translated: CASSPSTSGGPQGTQYF.

Here the CDR3 reads CASSLALAGGPEETQYF. The CDR3 region has the DNA TGTGCCAGCAGCTTAGCTCTAGCGGGGGGGCCTGAGGAGACCCAGTACTTC. The chain employs TRBV7-2 and TRBJ2-5; 12 bases align to TRBD2. Germline V gives CDR1 SGHTA, CDR2 FQGNSA. This CDR3 contains 17 residues. J lost 5 bases, V lost 0 bases, and 7 bases had no gene match.